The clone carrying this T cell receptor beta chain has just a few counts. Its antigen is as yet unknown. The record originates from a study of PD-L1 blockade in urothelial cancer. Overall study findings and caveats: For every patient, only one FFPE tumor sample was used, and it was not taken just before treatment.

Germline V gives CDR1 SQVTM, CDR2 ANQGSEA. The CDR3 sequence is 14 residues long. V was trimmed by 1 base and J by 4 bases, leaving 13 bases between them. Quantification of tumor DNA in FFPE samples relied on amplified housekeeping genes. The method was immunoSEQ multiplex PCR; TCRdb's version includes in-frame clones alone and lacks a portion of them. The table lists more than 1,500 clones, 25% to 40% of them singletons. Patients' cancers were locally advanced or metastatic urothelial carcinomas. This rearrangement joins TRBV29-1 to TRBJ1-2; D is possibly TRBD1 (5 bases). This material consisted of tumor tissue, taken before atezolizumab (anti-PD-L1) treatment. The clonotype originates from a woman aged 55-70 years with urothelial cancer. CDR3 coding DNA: TGCAGCGTTGAAGCAGAGGGGCGCGGCTATGGCTACACCTTC. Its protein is CSVEAEGRGYGYTF.